Following are 32 T cell receptor beta chains from one sample sequenced in a study of T cell responses to AZD1222 COVID-19 vaccine. The assay was immunoSEQ multiplex PCR, and TCRdb's table has in-frame clones only and misses some. The sample contains about 120,000 clones, 90% to 95% of which appear only once. The sample was peripheral blood, taken on day 0 of AZD1222 vaccination. These receptor sequences come from an adult in good health.

The chain joins TRBV4-3 to TRBJ2-1, with D possibly matching TRBD1 (5 bases). Trimming stripped 0 bases from V and 8 bases from J, with 14 bases between. Germline values: CDR1 LGHNA, CDR2 YSLEER. This CDR3 contains 15 residues. The CDR3 sequence: CASSQDKWGTDEQFF. The CDR3 DNA is TGCGCCAGCAGCCAAGATAAGTGGGGCACGGATGAGCAGTTCTTC.

The rearrangement links TRBV19 to TRBJ1-1, with 7 bases that match TRBD1. The V gene end was trimmed by 3 bases and the J gene end by 4 bases; junction bases not matched to a gene: 2. CDR3 size: 13 residues. Looked up from germline, CDR1 is LNHDA and CDR2 is SQIVND (reference sequence). The chain's CDR3 is CASSINRGTEAFF. As DNA, the CDR3 is TGTGCCAGTAGTATTAACAGGGGCACTGAAGCTTTCTTT.

The chain employs TRBV28 and TRBJ2-7; 9 bases agree with TRBD1. Trimming at V came to 7 bases and at J to 4 bases, leaving 14 bases not matched to a gene. CDR3 length: 16 residues. Germline V gene sequence: CDR1 MDHEN, CDR2 SYDVKM. For the CDR3, the DNA is TGTGCCAGCACTACCTTACTGGACAGGGGCCCTTACGAGCAGTACTTC. It specifies CASTTLLDRGPYEQYF.

This rearrangement joins TRBV12-5 to TRBJ2-7; 8 bases fit TRBD1. Unmatched junction bases numbered 13, after V lost 7 bases and J lost 5 bases. CDR1 and CDR2 from the germline V gene are LGHNT and FRNRAP. The CDR3 has 15 amino acids. DNA for the CDR3: TGTGCTAGTGCCCTACGAGGACAGGGTCGGGACGAGCAGTACTTC. It yields the protein CASALRGQGRDEQYF.

The rearrangement links TRBV4-1 to TRBJ2-4; D may be TRBD1 or TRBD2 (5 bases each). Trimming cost V 4 bases and J 0 bases, with 16 bases left between them. CDR1 MGHRA and CDR2 YSYEKL come from the germline V gene. The CDR3 totals 17 residues. The CDR3 region has the DNA TGCGCCAGCAGCCCGTTCCGGGACGGCGAAGCCAAAAACATTCAGTACTTC. Translating it yields CASSPFRDGEAKNIQYF.

The V gene is TRBV3-1 (or the pseudogene TRBV3-2), the J gene TRBJ1-2; 9 bases are shared with TRBD1. The length of the CDR3 is 16 residues. Germline trimming cut 2 bases from V and 4 bases from J; bases unmatched to any gene: 8. CDR1 LGHDT and CDR2 YNNKEL come from the germline V gene (reference sequence). This CDR3 is CASSQRTGVVFYGYTF. Written as DNA, the CDR3 is TGTGCCAGCAGCCAACGGACAGGGGTAGTCTTCTATGGCTACACCTTC.

The chain carries TRBV6-5 and TRBJ2-5, with 11 bases aligning to TRBD2. V was clipped by 6 bases and J by 4 bases; unmatched bases: 4. The CDR3 is 14 residues long. Looked up from germline, CDR1 is MNHEY and CDR2 is SVGAGI. CDR3 sequence (DNA): TGTGCCAGCAGATTAGCGGGGGGGCGAGAGACCCAGTACTTC. Translation gives CASRLAGGRETQYF.

The V gene is TRBV9, the J gene TRBJ1-6, with TRBD1 matching 8 bases. CDR1 SGDLS and CDR2 YYNGEE come from the germline V gene. The CDR3 runs to 18 residues. V was clipped by 2 bases and J by 14 bases; unmatched bases: 21. CDR3 residues: CASSVGTGWRGYLVTLHF. The CDR3 DNA sequence: TGTGCCAGCAGCGTCGGGACAGGATGGAGGGGCTACCTAGTCACCCTCCACTTT.

The J gene is TRBJ1-5, the V gene TRBV2; D is unresolved. V lost 0 bases to trimming and J lost 4 bases, with 10 bases between them. The germline V gene encodes CDR1 SNHLY and CDR2 FYNNEI. CDR3 length equals 15 residues. As DNA, the CDR3 is TGTGCCAGCAGTGAAGCGCCTGGCCGGAATCAGCCCCAGCATTTT. Its translation is CASSEAPGRNQPQHF.

J is TRBJ1-1 and V is TRBV11-2, with D tentatively TRBD1 (5 bases). V lost 0 bases and J 8 bases, leaving 16 bases between the germline ends. CDR1 is SGHAT, CDR2 FQNNGV, per germline. The CDR3 is 15 amino acids. The CDR3 spells CASSLDHLGLWEAFF. CDR3 in DNA: TGTGCCAGCAGCTTAGATCATCTGGGGCTTTGGGAAGCTTTCTTT.

The J gene is TRBJ2-1, the V gene TRBV7-9; tentatively, D is TRBD2 (6 bases). Looked up from germline, CDR1 is SEHNR and CDR2 is FQNEAQ (reference sequence). This CDR3 contains 13 residues. V was trimmed by 1 base and J by 10 bases, leaving 11 bases between them. The CDR3 nucleotides read TGTGCCAGCAGCTTAGGGGACTGGGGAGAGCAGTTCTTC. Its translation is CASSLGDWGEQFF.

The chain uses TRBV25-1 and TRBJ2-1, with 7 bases aligning to TRBD2. This CDR3 is built from 16 residues. CDR1 and CDR2 (germline): MGHDK, SYGVNS. V was pared by 4 bases and J by 4 bases, with 10 bases of the junction left unmatched. The CDR3 protein is CASSGQLATIYNEQFF. Written as DNA, the CDR3 is TGTGCCAGCAGTGGCCAACTAGCGACCATTTACAATGAGCAGTTCTTC.

This CDR3 reads CASSLKSRVAFF. The CDR3 DNA reads as TGTGCCAGCAGCTTAAAGAGCAGGGTAGCTTTCTTT. The chain is built from TRBV13 and TRBJ1-1; the D gene is possibly TRBD1 (5 bases). Trimming pared 2 bases from V and 10 bases from J, leaving 11 bases between. The CDR3 is made up of 12 amino acids. Germline V gene data show CDR1 as PRHDT and CDR2 as FYEKMQ (reference sequence).

This chain links TRBV18 with TRBJ1-4, with a weak D call TRBD1 (6 bases). The V and J ends lost 4 bases and 3 bases respectively, with 12 bases between them. The CDR3 is 15 amino acids. Germline V gene sequence: CDR1 KGHSH, CDR2 LQKENI. The CDR3 bases are TGTGCCAGCTCACTTGGAGCAGGGGCTAATGAAAAACTGTTTTTT. As protein: CASSLGAGANEKLFF.

This sequence joins TRBV4-2 and TRBJ1-3, with a weak D call TRBD1 (5 bases). V lost 0 bases, J lost 0 bases, and 9 bases lay in between. Germline-derived CDR1 and CDR2 are LGHNA and YNFKEQ. CDR3 length equals 16 residues. CDR3 nucleotides: TGTGCCAGCAGCCAAGAGACAAGGGGCTCTGGAAACACCATATATTTT. Translated, it gives CASSQETRGSGNTIYF.

This sequence joins TRBV7-2 and TRBJ2-5; 7 nucleotides match TRBD2. The CDR3 is 14 amino acids. The J segment lost 3 bases and the V segment lost 8 bases, leaving 9 bases of the junction unmatched. The germline V gene encodes CDR1 SGHTA and CDR2 FQGNSA. Here the CDR3 DNA reads TGTGCCAGCCGGCGGGGGTCGATCGAAGAGACCCAGTACTTC. It specifies CASRRGSIEETQYF.

The CDR3 spells CATSEWGQYQPQHF. Here the CDR3 DNA reads TGTGCCACCAGTGAATGGGGACAGTATCAGCCCCAGCATTTT. The chain links TRBV24-1 to TRBJ1-5; 7 positions match TRBD1. This CDR3 is built from 14 residues. The V segment lost 4 bases and the J segment 5 bases; nucleotides outside the gene matches: 4. Germline V CDR1 and CDR2: KGHDR, SFDVKD.

The CDR3 protein is CASSLAGQSYEQYF. CDR3 sequence (DNA): TGTGCCAGCAGCTTAGCGGGACAATCCTACGAGCAGTACTTC. The chain combines TRBV7-2 with TRBJ2-7, with a weak D call TRBD1 (6 bases). The CDR3 sequence is 14 residues long. V lost 0 bases, J lost 1 base, and 7 bases lay in between. Germline V lookup: CDR1 SGHTA, CDR2 FQGNSA.

This sequence joins TRBV12-1 and TRBJ2-7; TRBD1, the D gene given by the table, was not confirmed from the DNA. TRBV12-1 is marked as a pseudogene. This CDR3 comprises 15 residues. CDR3 bases: TGTGCCAGCAGCATGACAGGGGACAAAGCCTACGAGCAGTACTTC. Amino acid sequence: CASSMTGDKAYEQYF.

V gene TRBV27 combines with J gene TRBJ1-2; D perhaps matches TRBD1 (5 bases). CDR1 MNHEY and CDR2 SMNVEV come from the germline V gene (reference sequence). Trimming removed 3 bases from V and 8 bases from J, with 10 bases in between. The CDR3 length is 12 residues. The CDR3 sequence is CASSFPGLGYTF. The CDR3 DNA is TGTGCCAGCAGTTTCCCAGGGTTAGGCTACACCTTC.

This rearrangement joins TRBV3-1 (or the pseudogene TRBV3-2) to TRBJ2-1; 8 bases are shared with TRBD2. With 6 bases clipped from V and 10 bases from J, the junction kept 17 bases outside the gene matches. CDR1 and CDR2 from the germline V gene are LGHDT and YNNKEL (reference sequence). CDR3 length equals 16 residues. The CDR3 reads CASRMSGSGVNGEQFF. The CDR3, as DNA: TGTGCCAGCAGAATGAGCGGGAGCGGGGTCAACGGGGAGCAGTTCTTC.

The J gene is TRBJ2-7, the V gene TRBV15; 13 bases agree with TRBD2. Trimming removed 0 bases from V and 3 bases from J; junction bases left unmatched: 2. Germline V CDR1 and CDR2: LNHNV, YYDKDF (reference sequence). The CDR3 is 16 residues long. CDR3 residues: CATSRDRLAGGYEQYF. In DNA form, the CDR3 reads TGTGCCACCAGCAGAGACCGACTAGCGGGGGGCTACGAGCAGTACTTC. The full variable domain, with the rest looked up from reference TRBV15 and TRBJ2-7, is DAMVIQNPRYQVTQFGKPVTLSCSQTLNHNVMYWYQQKSSQAPKLLFHYYDKDFNNEADTPDNFQSRRPNTSFCFLDIRSPGLGDTAMYLCATSRDRLAGGYEQYFGPGTRLTVT.

CDR3 region: CASSLQQGNTEAFF. The CDR3, as DNA: TGTGCCAGCAGTCTTCAACAGGGTAACACTGAAGCTTTCTTT. The V and J genes are TRBV28 and TRBJ1-1; D perhaps matches TRBD1 (6 bases). V shed 5 bases and J shed 2 bases, with 12 bases lying between them. The CDR3 spans 14 residues. Germline V gives CDR1 MDHEN, CDR2 SYDVKM.

This chain links TRBV27 with TRBJ2-7, with TRBD1 matching 8 bases. Losses at the gene ends were 5 bases for V and 2 bases for J; bases not matched to a gene: 8. The CDR3 runs to 15 residues. The V gene's germline CDR1 is MNHEY and CDR2 SMNVEV (reference sequence). CDR3: CASSPDRALPYEQYF. The CDR3 DNA is TGTGCCAGCAGTCCGGACAGGGCTTTACCCTACGAGCAGTACTTC.

The chain employs TRBV10-3 and TRBJ1-1; the D gene is possibly TRBD1 (6 bases). V lost 3 bases and J lost 5, with 13 bases in between. There are 14 residues in the CDR3. Germline values: CDR1 ENHRY, CDR2 SYGVKD. The CDR3 loop reads CAISEQGMLTEAFF. In DNA form, the CDR3 reads TGTGCCATCAGTGAACAGGGTATGTTGACTGAAGCTTTCTTT.

CDR3 loop: CASSFGTESSYEQYF. The CDR3 region has the DNA TGTGCCAGCAGTTTTGGGACGGAAAGCTCCTACGAGCAGTACTTC. This chain connects TRBV6-2 or TRBV6-3 to TRBJ2-7; either TRBD1 or TRBD2 may supply D (5 bases each). CDR3 length equals 15 residues. V lost 4 bases, J lost 0 bases, and 13 bases lay in between. The germline V gene has CDR1 MNHEY and CDR2 SVGEGT.

This chain connects TRBV5-1 to TRBJ2-7; no clear D gene. The CDR3 totals 14 residues. V was cut by 7 bases and J by 4 bases, with 18 bases left in between. Germline values: CDR1 SGHRS, CDR2 YFSETQ. This CDR3 is CASSLARSEYEQYF. The CDR3 nucleotides read TGCGCCAGCTCCCTCGCCAGGAGCGAGTACGAGCAGTACTTC.

The chain links TRBV12-3 or TRBV12-4 to TRBJ1-1; a possible D gene is TRBD1 (5 bases). V was clipped by 7 bases and J by 2 bases, with 11 bases between them. The CDR3 sequence is 13 residues long. DNA for the CDR3: TGTGCCAGCACCATGGGGGGAAACACTGAAGCTTTCTTT. It specifies CASTMGGNTEAFF.

V is TRBV6-6 and J is TRBJ1-5; D gene ambiguous. The V gene lost 5 bases and the J gene lost 11 bases, with 13 bases spanning the gap. CDR3 length equals 12 residues. CDR1 is MNHNY and CDR2 is SVGAGI in the germline V gene (reference sequence). The CDR3, as DNA: TGTGCCAGCAGTGCCCCCGAAAGGACCCAGCATTTT. This sequence encodes CASSAPERTQHF.

V usage is TRBV28 and J usage is TRBJ2-7, with 8 bases aligning to TRBD1. The germline CDR1 and CDR2 sequences are MDHEN and SYDVKM. V lost 6 bases to trimming and J lost 6 bases; unmatched junction nucleotides: 10. The CDR3 is 14 residues long. The CDR3 region is CASRARTGKGEQYF. The CDR3 nucleotides are TGTGCCAGCAGGGCCCGGACAGGGAAGGGCGAGCAGTACTTC.

The chain joins TRBV20-1 to TRBJ1-1; D gene ambiguous. CDR3 size: 11 residues. CDR1 DFQATT and CDR2 SNEGSKA come from the germline V gene (reference sequence). Trimming cost V 6 bases and J 7 bases, with 12 bases left between them. The CDR3 DNA is TGCAGTGCCCTACGGGGAGATGAAGCTTTCTTT. Translating it yields CSALRGDEAFF.

The V gene is TRBV7-3, the J gene TRBJ2-3; D call uncertain. With 5 bases removed from V and 2 bases from J, the gap between germline ends came to 8 bases. CDR1 is SGHTA and CDR2 is FQGTGA in the germline V gene. This CDR3 region has 13 residues. The CDR3 region is CASSPQATDTQYF. CDR3 in DNA: TGTGCCAGCAGCCCCCAGGCCACAGATACGCAGTATTTT.